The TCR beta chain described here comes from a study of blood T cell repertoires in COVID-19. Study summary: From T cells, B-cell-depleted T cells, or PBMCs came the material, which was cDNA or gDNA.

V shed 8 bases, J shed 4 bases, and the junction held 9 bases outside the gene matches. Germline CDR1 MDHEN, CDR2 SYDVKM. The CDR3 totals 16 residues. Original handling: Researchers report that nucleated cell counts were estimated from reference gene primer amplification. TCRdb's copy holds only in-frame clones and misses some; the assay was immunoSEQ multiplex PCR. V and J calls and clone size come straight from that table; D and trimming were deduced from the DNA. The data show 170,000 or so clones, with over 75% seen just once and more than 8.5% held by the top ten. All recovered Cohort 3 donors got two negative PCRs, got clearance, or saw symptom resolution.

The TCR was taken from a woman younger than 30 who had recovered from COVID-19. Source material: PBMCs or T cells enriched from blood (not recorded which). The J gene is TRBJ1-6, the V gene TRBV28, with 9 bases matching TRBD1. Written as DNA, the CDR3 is TGTGCCAGCGAGAGCCGGGACAGGGCTTATAATTCACCCCTCCACTTT. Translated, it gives CASESRDRAYNSPLHF.